The following is a TCR beta chain sequence with its context. Generated by immunoSEQ multiplex PCR, the TCRdb table keeps only in-frame clones and is missing some. The data contain roughly 90,000 clones, about 95% of them singletons. This entry is derived from a study of technical replicates of blood from several donors. The CDR3 is made up of 15 amino acids. V lost 2 bases to trimming and J lost 7 bases; unmatched junction nucleotides: 6. Germline V lookup: CDR1 SGHNT, CDR2 YYREEE (reference sequence). This receptor was taken from a human donor in good health. The specimen was T cells isolated from PBMCs. The J gene is TRBJ2-7, the V gene TRBV5-4, with 13 bases identical to TRBD2. The CDR3, as DNA: TGTGCCAGCAGCTTAGGACTAGCGGGAGCGGGGGAGCAGTACTTC. It yields the protein CASSLGLAGAGEQYF. Complete variable domain (other parts from reference TRBV5-4 and TRBJ2-7): ETGVTQSPTHLIKTRGQQVTLRCSSQSGHNTVSWYQQALGQGPQFIFQYYREEENGRGNFPPRFSGLQFPNYSSELNVNALELDDSALYLCASSLGLAGAGEQYFGPGTRLTVT.